Listed below are T cell receptor beta chains from one sample, sequenced in a study of cytomegalovirus exposure and HLA in healthy donors. The protocol was immunoSEQ multiplex PCR, while the TCRdb copy is restricted to in-frame clones and leaves out a portion. The sample holds 150,000 to 200,000 clones, approximately 80% seen once. Sequenced material: PBMCs. The receptor source for this set is a man under 40 in good health and CMV-seropositive. The CDR3 runs from the conserved cysteine through the conserved F or W. D genes are given only for firm matches. Part of the rows lack a size; the others show once, few, many or a class for expanded clones.

v_gene	d_gene	abundance	j_gene	CDR3aa	CDR3nt
TRBV4-3	TRBD1	-	TRBJ2-3	CASSQDPGQGSDTQYF	TGCGCCAGCAGCCAAGATCCAGGACAGGGTTCAGATACGCAGTATTTT
TRBV7-9	TRBD2	-	TRBJ2-7	CASSPPGRAGHPYEQYF	TGTGCCAGCAGCCCCCCCGGGAGAGCGGGGCACCCCTACGAGCAGTACTTC
TRBV4-3	-	-	TRBJ1-2	CASSQDSNYGYTF	TGCGCCAGCAGCCAAGACAGTAACTATGGCTACACCTTC
TRBV6-5	-	-	TRBJ1-1	CASSYDYRTEAFF	TGTGCCAGCAGTTACGACTACAGAACTGAAGCTTTCTTT
TRBV19	-	-	TRBJ1-1	CASSWLRDTEAFF	TGTGCCAGTAGTTGGCTCCGGGACACTGAAGCTTTCTTT
TRBV19	-	-	TRBJ2-1	CASSPRGRGENEQFF	TGTGCCAGTAGCCCCCGAGGAAGGGGTGAGAATGAGCAGTTCTTC
TRBV11-1	TRBD1	once	TRBJ2-7	CASRRGRGTGRSYEQYF	TGTGCCAGCAGACGAGGGCGAGGGACAGGGCGCTCCTACGAGCAGTACTTC
TRBV4-1	TRBD2	-	TRBJ2-1	CASSQIAGGHYNEQFF	TGCGCCAGCAGCCAAATAGCGGGGGGACACTACAATGAGCAGTTCTTC
TRBV19	TRBD1	-	TRBJ1-2	CASSLGTGGRYGYTF	TGTGCCAGTAGTTTGGGGACAGGGGGCCGATATGGCTACACCTTC
TRBV2	-	-	TRBJ2-1	CASRDYSSYNEQFF	TGTGCCAGCCGGGATTATAGCTCCTACAATGAGCAGTTCTTC
TRBV4-3	TRBD1	-	TRBJ1-6	CASSQEPGQGGSPLHF	TGCGCCAGCAGCCAAGAACCGGGACAGGGAGGTTCACCCCTCCACTTT
TRBV7-6	TRBD1	-	TRBJ1-5	CASSLTGNSNQPQHF	TGTGCCAGCAGCTTGACAGGGAATAGCAATCAGCCCCAGCATTTT
TRBV7-9	-	-	TRBJ2-1	CASSLVVRTPLDEQFF	TGTGCCAGCAGCTTAGTGGTGCGCACGCCGTTGGATGAGCAGTTCTTC
TRBV29-1	-	few	TRBJ1-1	CSARNTEAFF	TGCAGCGCCCGTAACACTGAAGCTTTCTTT
TRBV30	-	-	TRBJ1-1	CAWSGDSNTEAFF	TGTGCCTGGAGCGGGGACTCGAACACTGAAGCTTTCTTT
TRBV14	-	few	TRBJ1-2	CASSQWSQGYGYTF	TGTGCCAGCAGCCAATGGTCACAGGGCTATGGCTACACCTTC
TRBV6-5	-	-	TRBJ1-6	CASSYSRSRNSPLHF	TGTGCCAGCAGTTACTCGCGGTCAAGAAATTCACCCCTCCACTTT
TRBV5-1	TRBD1	-	TRBJ2-2	CASSFTGVNTGELFF	TGCGCCAGCAGCTTCACAGGGGTGAACACCGGGGAGCTGTTTTTT
TRBV19	TRBD1	-	TRBJ1-1	CASISEGQGAVTEAFF	TGTGCCAGTATCTCTGAGGGACAGGGGGCAGTGACTGAAGCTTTCTTT
TRBV19	TRBD1	-	TRBJ2-7	CASSTNPTGVYEQYF	TGTGCCAGTAGTACCAATCCGACAGGGGTTTACGAGCAGTACTTC
TRBV5-6	-	-	TRBJ1-3	CASSYPGFSGNTIYF	TGTGCCAGCAGCTACCCAGGTTTCTCTGGAAACACCATATATTTT
TRBV7-9	-	-	TRBJ2-7	CASSLRGGAVYEQYF	TGTGCCAGCAGCTTGCGGGGCGGGGCCGTCTACGAGCAGTACTTC
TRBV2	TRBD1	-	TRBJ1-1	CASQDRGSNTEAFF	TGTGCCTCACAGGACAGGGGGTCAAACACTGAAGCTTTCTTT
TRBV27	-	-	TRBJ2-5	CASSPGFRTEETQYF	TGTGCCAGCAGTCCCGGTTTTAGGACAGAAGAGACCCAGTACTTC
TRBV7-9	TRBD2	-	TRBJ2-5	CASSFPRGGTQETQYF	TGTGCCAGCAGCTTTCCACGGGGGGGCACCCAAGAGACCCAGTACTTC
TRBV6-5	TRBD1	many	TRBJ2-4	CASKLGGNENIQYF	TGTGCCAGCAAGTTAGGGGGCAACGAGAACATTCAGTACTTC
TRBV2	-	-	TRBJ2-6	CASSEVRGGDGANVLTF	TGTGCCAGCAGTGAGGTCAGAGGGGGGGATGGGGCCAACGTCCTGACTTTC
TRBV12-2	-	-	TRBJ2-1	CASRSPPRSGYYNEQFF	TGTGCAAGTCGCTCTCCACCACGGAGCGGGTACTACAATGAGCAGTTCTTC
TRBV4-3	-	-	TRBJ1-5	CASSQDRSSRQPQHF	TGCGCCAGCAGCCAAGATCGGAGTAGCCGGCAGCCCCAGCATTTT
TRBV30	TRBD1	-	TRBJ1-4	CAWSVDRNVEKLFF	TGTGCCTGGAGTGTGGACAGGAACGTGGAAAAACTGTTTTTT
TRBV5-1	TRBD1	-	TRBJ1-6	CASSLGQTGETPLHF	TGCGCCAGCAGCTTGGGGCAGACAGGGGAAACACCCCTCCACTTT
TRBV4-1	-	once	TRBJ1-1	CASSQDPAGDTEAFF	TGCGCCAGCAGCCAGGACCCTGCGGGCGACACTGAAGCTTTCTTT
TRBV29-1	-	-	TRBJ1-4	CSVRQDFATNEKLFF	TGCAGCGTAAGACAGGACTTTGCAACTAATGAAAAACTGTTTTTT
TRBV5-1	-	-	TRBJ2-6	CASSFRASGANVLTF	TGCGCCAGCAGCTTCAGGGCCTCTGGGGCCAACGTCCTGACTTTC
TRBV7-9	TRBD2	-	TRBJ2-7	CASSSAGRGGLWYEQYF	TGTGCCAGCAGTTCAGCAGGGCGGGGGGGCCTCTGGTACGAGCAGTACTTC
TRBV5-1	-	once	TRBJ2-7	CASSFAGLSYEQYF	TGCGCCAGCAGCTTTGCGGGATTGTCCTACGAGCAGTACTTC
TRBV6-1	-	-	TRBJ1-4	CASSGRGSTTNEKLFF	TGTGCCAGCAGTGGGAGGGGCAGTACAACTAATGAAAAACTGTTTTTT
TRBV30	-	few	TRBJ1-1	CAWRQQGPYTEAFF	TGTGCCTGGAGGCAGCAGGGGCCCTACACTGAAGCTTTCTTT
TRBV19	TRBD1	-	TRBJ1-1	CASKGAQGHTEAFF	TGTGCCAGTAAGGGGGCGCAGGGACACACTGAAGCTTTCTTT
TRBV19	TRBD1	-	TRBJ2-7	CASSGQAAGYEQYF	TGTGCCAGTAGTGGACAGGCCGCAGGCTACGAGCAGTACTTC
TRBV4-1	TRBD1	-	TRBJ2-7	CASRPGETGPYEQYF	TGCGCCAGCAGACCTGGGGAGACAGGGCCCTACGAGCAGTACTTC
TRBV29-1	-	-	TRBJ2-7	CSVGQGAYEQYF	TGCAGCGTTGGGCAGGGCGCCTACGAGCAGTACTTC
TRBV9	TRBD2	-	TRBJ2-3	CASSATPSGLAGTDTQYF	TGTGCCAGCAGCGCCACCCCCTCGGGACTAGCTGGCACAGATACGCAGTATTTT
TRBV7-2	-	-	TRBJ2-7	CASSLSSREQYF	TGTGCCAGCAGCTTATCTTCTCGGGAGCAGTACTTC
TRBV6-1	-	-	TRBJ1-2	CASSDPFGTQDGYTF	TGTGCCAGCAGTGATCCCTTCGGGACTCAGGATGGCTACACCTTC